This entry concerns a single TCR beta chain. Unique molecular identifiers were used to barcode this TCRbeta library. One entry per CDR3 protein, called by TCRdb with MiXCR from the PCR reads. The sample lists a few hundred thousand distinct CDR3 sequences, approximately 10% occurring once. This entry is derived from a study of T-cell reconstitution after alpha-beta-depleted transplantation in children. V lost 3 bases and J 4 bases, leaving 7 bases between the germline ends. The CDR3 contains 13 residues. Germline assignment: CDR1 LNHDA and CDR2 SQIVND (reference sequence). This receptor was taken from a human donor who donated a stem cell graft to a child with acute myeloid leukemia. The V gene is TRBV19, the J gene TRBJ1-5; no firm D call. Here the sequenced sample was PBMCs from the stem cell graft donor, taken from the stem cell graft. The CDR3 DNA reads TGTGCCAGTAGTATCAGCTCTAATCAGCCCCAGCATTTT. As protein: CASSISSNQPQHF.